These 20 T cell receptor beta chains were all obtained from the same sample, sequenced in a study of post-analysis software for immune sequencing data. Every TCR beta cDNA library bore unique molecular identifiers. Using its own MiXCR run on the PCR reads, TCRdb lists one record per CDR3 protein. The table includes hundreds of thousands of distinct CDR3 sequences, roughly 27% detected once. Their antigens are not known. Findings and caveats of the study: TRBV5-6, TRBV5-1 and TRBV20-1 were among several TRBV segments more frequent in patients than controls.

Sequencing was carried out using blood. All receptors derive from a girl aged 5-17 years with multiple sclerosis.

This clonotype was recorded a few times. V is TRBV10-3 and J is TRBJ2-7, with TRBD1 as a possible D gene (5 bases). The CDR3 extends over 11 amino acids. V was pared by 3 bases and J by 9 bases, with 9 bases between. Germline V CDR1 and CDR2: ENHRY, SYGVKD. The CDR3 loop is CAISDNTGQYF. The CDR3 DNA reads TGTGCCATCAGTGATAACACAGGGCAGTACTTC.

The chain joins TRBV29-1 to TRBJ2-7; 7 nucleotides match TRBD2. The CDR3 has 15 amino acids. The J segment lost 7 bases and the V segment lost 1 base, leaving 13 bases of the junction unmatched. Germline loops: CDR1 SQVTM, CDR2 ANQGSEA. The CDR3 bases are TGCAGCGTTGAAGGTCCAGCGGGATCCTACAATGAGCAGTACTTC. It codes for CSVEGPAGSYNEQYF.

This chain connects TRBV7-8 to TRBJ2-1; TRBD1 might be the D (5 bases). Germline V gene sequence: CDR1 SGHVS, CDR2 FQNEAQ. Trimming took off 4 bases at V and 5 bases at J, with 15 bases between the two ends. The CDR3 has 15 residues. The CDR3, as DNA: TGTGCCAGCAGCTACAGGTCCCCGGAAAACAATGAGCAGTTCTTC. Protein sequence: CASSYRSPENNEQFF.

This chain connects TRBV6-5 to TRBJ1-1; no clear D. Germline-derived CDR1 and CDR2 are MNHEY and SVGAGI. V lost 6 bases and J 0 bases, leaving 11 bases between the germline ends. The CDR3 consists of 14 residues. CDR3 nucleotides: TGTGCCAGCAGCGACCCGGCGGTGAACACTGAAGCTTTCTTT. Its translation: CASSDPAVNTEAFF.

This clonotype was recorded a few times. The chain joins TRBV29-1 to TRBJ2-7; D is possibly TRBD1 or TRBD2 (5 bases each). Germline assignment: CDR1 SQVTM and CDR2 ANQGSEA. The germline V and J ends were trimmed by 5 bases and 5 bases, with 16 bases remaining between them. The CDR3 covers 13 residues. The CDR3 loop reads CSVLGVGRNEQYF. The CDR3 coding sequence is TGCAGCGTTCTAGGGGTAGGGAGAAACGAGCAGTACTTC.

V and J are TRBV20-1 and TRBJ2-6; D might be TRBD1 or TRBD2, each matching 5 bases. Germline V gene lookup returns CDR1 DFQATT and CDR2 SNEGSKA (reference sequence). The CDR3 loop spans 15 amino acids. The V end lost 1 base, the J end lost 4 bases, and 11 bases lay between the germline ends. The DNA for the CDR3 is TGCAGTGCTAGAGTAAGGGACGGAGGGGCCAACGTCCTGACTTTC. This translates into CSARVRDGGANVLTF.

As for this clonotype: A much larger clone sits a single nucleotide away, making a read error possible. Given the absence of the conserved phenylalanine or tryptophan at the CDR3 end, a read error is likely. The chain joins TRBV20-1 to TRBJ1-2; 8 bases are shared with TRBD1. CDR3 size: 15 residues. V was pared by 0 bases and J by 4 bases, with 7 bases of the junction left unmatched. The V gene's germline CDR1 is DFQATT and CDR2 SNEGSKA (reference sequence). The CDR3 DNA sequence: TGCAGTGCTAGAGAAGACAACAGGGGGGCCTATGGCTACACCGTC. Protein sequence: CSAREDNRGAYGYTV.

Note on this clonotype: One end of the junction does not line up with germline, which may come from a read error. This rearrangement joins TRBV11-1 to TRBJ2-6; D possibly corresponds to TRBD1 (5 bases). Germline loops: CDR1 SGHAT, CDR2 FQDESV (reference sequence). This CDR3 spans 15 amino acids. The CDR3 nucleotides are TGTGCCAGCAGCCGGCCAGGGCCTGGGGCCAACGCCCTGACTTTC. It specifies CASSRPGPGANALTF.

This clonotype has more than one count but fewer than ten. The gene calls are TRBV5-1 and TRBJ2-3; D uncertain. The germline V gene has CDR1 SGHRS and CDR2 YFSETQ. This CDR3 region has 17 residues. The germline V and J ends were trimmed by 4 bases and 4 bases, with 22 bases remaining between them. The CDR3 is CASSKSASIMGPDTQYF. As DNA, the CDR3 is TGCGCCAGCAGCAAATCGGCCTCTATAATGGGTCCAGATACGCAGTATTTT.

The chain couples TRBV10-3 to TRBJ2-7; TRBD1 matches at 9 bases. Germline lookup yields CDR1 ENHRY and CDR2 SYGVKD. CDR3 size: 15 residues. J was trimmed by 6 bases and V by 5 bases; bases with no gene match: 11. The CDR3 loop is CAISIGQGSPCEQYF. The CDR3 nucleotides are TGTGCCATCAGTATAGGACAGGGGTCGCCCTGCGAGCAGTACTTC.

In its sample, this clonotype was seen a few times. The chain combines TRBV10-3 with TRBJ2-2, with TRBD2 matching over 14 bases. The germline CDR1 and CDR2 sequences are ENHRY and SYGVKD. The CDR3 sequence is 15 residues long. The junction had 6 bases not matched to a gene; V was cut back by 8 bases and J by 7 bases. CDR3 DNA: TGTGCCATCCCGACTAGCGGGAGGGCCGGCGGGGAGCTGTTTTTT. This codes for CAIPTSGRAGGELFF.

This clonotype was seen a handful of times. The J gene is TRBJ2-3, the V gene TRBV20-1; D unclear. CDR3 size: 11 residues. Germline loops: CDR1 DFQATT, CDR2 SNEGSKA (reference sequence). V gave up 6 bases and J gave up 8 bases, with 12 bases separating them. As DNA, the CDR3 is TGCAGTGCCCAAACCCGAGGTACGCAGTATTTT. Its translation is CSAQTRGTQYF.

In its sample, this clonotype was seen a few times. The CDR3 sequence: CSARTGRVTNEKLFF. CDR3 sequence (DNA): TGCAGTGCAAGGACAGGGAGGGTAACTAATGAAAAACTGTTTTTT. V gene TRBV20-1 combines with J gene TRBJ1-4; 8 nucleotides align to TRBD1. Germline-derived CDR1 and CDR2 are DFQATT and SNEGSKA (reference sequence). CDR3 size: 15 residues. V trimming: 6 bases; J trimming: 1 base; junction bases outside the gene matches: 7.

The chain recombines TRBV13 with TRBJ2-1; D could derive from TRBD1 or TRBD2 (5 bases each). Trimming took 4 bases from V and 9 from J, leaving 13 bases between them. CDR1 is PRHDT, CDR2 FYEKMQ, per germline (reference sequence). The CDR3 is made up of 13 amino acids. The CDR3 DNA reads TGTGCCAGCAGCTCGGTCGGGGCGGGTGAGCAGTTCTTC. It yields the protein CASSSVGAGEQFF.

The rearrangement joins TRBV28 to TRBJ2-3, with D possibly being TRBD2 (6 bases). Per germline, CDR1 MDHEN and CDR2 SYDVKM. V lost 7 bases to trimming and J lost 6 bases, with 14 bases between them. The CDR3 runs to 13 residues. CDR3 in DNA: TGTGCCAGCATCGGCGGGGCCCCGGATACGCAGTATTTT. Translating gives CASIGGAPDTQYF. The entire variable domain, with the rest obtained from reference TRBV28 and TRBJ2-3, is as follows: DVKVTQSSRYLVKRTGEKVFLECVQDMDHENMFWYRQDPGLGLRLIYFSYDVKMKEKGDIPEGYSVSREKKERFSLILESASTNQTSMYLCASIGGAPDTQYFGPGTRLTVL.

The genes are TRBV4-3 and TRBJ2-7; no clear D. The ends were cut back, 3 bases at V and 3 bases at J, with 6 bases in the middle. The CDR3 consists of 12 residues. Germline lookup yields CDR1 LGHNA and CDR2 YSLEER. The CDR3 DNA is TGCGCCAGCAGCCAGCCCTACTACGAGCAGTACTTC. Protein: CASSQPYYEQYF.

Turning to this clonotype: One end of the junction fails to match germline, which may point to a read error. The rearrangement uses TRBV24-1 and TRBJ2-3; perhaps D is TRBD1 or TRBD2 (5 bases each). Per germline, CDR1 KGHDR and CDR2 SFDVKD. CDR3 length equals 14 residues. The CDR3 sequence: CTTSVGTSTDTQYF. The CDR3 bases are TGTACCACCAGTGTAGGGACCAGCACAGATACGCAGTATTTT.

The CDR3 is CASSNAGRNEQFF. Here the CDR3 DNA reads TGTGCCAGCAGTAATGCAGGACGCAATGAGCAGTTCTTC. The rearrangement joins TRBV27 to TRBJ2-1; D is ambiguous. This CDR3 has 13 amino acids. CDR1 and CDR2 (germline): MNHEY, SMNVEV (reference sequence). V lost 5 bases and J lost 6, with 11 bases in between.

This chain uses TRBV6-2 or TRBV6-3 with TRBJ2-1; 8 bases fit TRBD2. CDR1 MNHEY and CDR2 SVGEGT come from the germline V gene. Trimming cost V 6 bases and J 2 bases; bases outside gene matches: 6. This CDR3 is built from 15 residues. The DNA for the CDR3 is TGTGCCAGCAGGGGACTAGGGGATACCTACAATGAGCAGTTCTTC. This gives the protein CASRGLGDTYNEQFF.

This chain links TRBV20-1 with TRBJ2-3; D is uncertain. From germline, CDR1 is DFQATT and CDR2 SNEGSKA (reference sequence). V was shortened by 3 bases and J by 4 bases, with 8 bases between the two germline ends. The CDR3 is made up of 12 amino acids. The CDR3 here is CSARAFPDTQYF. The CDR3 bases are TGCAGTGCTAGGGCCTTTCCAGATACGCAGTATTTT.